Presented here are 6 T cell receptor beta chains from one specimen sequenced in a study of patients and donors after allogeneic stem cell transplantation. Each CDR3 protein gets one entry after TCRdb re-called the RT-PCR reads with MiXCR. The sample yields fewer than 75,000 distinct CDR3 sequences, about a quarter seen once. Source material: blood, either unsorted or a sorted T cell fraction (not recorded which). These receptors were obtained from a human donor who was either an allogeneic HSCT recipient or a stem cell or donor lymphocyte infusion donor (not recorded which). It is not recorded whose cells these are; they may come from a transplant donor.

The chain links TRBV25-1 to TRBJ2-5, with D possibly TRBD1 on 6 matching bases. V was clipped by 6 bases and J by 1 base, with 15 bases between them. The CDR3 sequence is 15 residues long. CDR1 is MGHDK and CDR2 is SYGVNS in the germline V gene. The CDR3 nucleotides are TGTGCCAGCAGCCCCATTACAGGGTTCCAAGAGACCCAGTACTTC. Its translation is CASSPITGFQETQYF. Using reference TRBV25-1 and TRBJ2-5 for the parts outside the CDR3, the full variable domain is EADIYQTPRYLVIGTGKKITLECSQTMGHDKMYWYQQDPGMELHLIHYSYGVNSTEKGDLSSESTVSRIRTEHFPLTLESARPSHTSQYLCASSPITGFQETQYFGPGTRLLVL.

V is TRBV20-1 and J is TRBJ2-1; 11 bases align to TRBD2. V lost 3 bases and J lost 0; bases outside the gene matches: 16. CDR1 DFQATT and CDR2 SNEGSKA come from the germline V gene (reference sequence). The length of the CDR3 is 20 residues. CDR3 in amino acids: CSASPLAGAIDFSSYNEQFF. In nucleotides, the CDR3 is TGCAGTGCTAGCCCACTAGCGGGAGCAATCGACTTCAGCTCCTACAATGAGCAGTTCTTC.

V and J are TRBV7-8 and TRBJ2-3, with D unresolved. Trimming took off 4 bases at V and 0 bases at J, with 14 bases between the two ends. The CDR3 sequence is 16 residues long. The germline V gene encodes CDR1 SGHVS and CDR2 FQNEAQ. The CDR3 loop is CASSSLITTSTDTQYF. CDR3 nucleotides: TGTGCCAGCAGCTCGTTGATTACAACTAGCACAGATACGCAGTATTTT. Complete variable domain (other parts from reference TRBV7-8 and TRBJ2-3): GAGVSQSPRYKVAKRGQDVALRCDPISGHVSLFWYQQALGQGPEFLTYFQNEAQLDKSGLPSDRFFAERPEGSVSTLKIQRTQQEDSAVYLCASSSLITTSTDTQYFGPGTRLTVL.

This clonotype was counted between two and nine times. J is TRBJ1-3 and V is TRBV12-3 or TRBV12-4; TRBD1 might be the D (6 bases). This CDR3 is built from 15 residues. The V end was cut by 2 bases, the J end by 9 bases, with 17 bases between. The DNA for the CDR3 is TGTGCCAGCAGTTTACAAGGACAGTTTCTAGGCACCATATATTTT. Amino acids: CASSLQGQFLGTIYF.

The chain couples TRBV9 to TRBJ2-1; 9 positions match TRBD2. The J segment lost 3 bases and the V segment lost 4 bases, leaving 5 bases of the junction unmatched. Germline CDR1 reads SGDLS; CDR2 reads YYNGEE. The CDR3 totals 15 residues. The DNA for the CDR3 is TGTGCCAGCAGCCGGCTAGCGGGGAGCTACAATGAGCAGTTCTTC. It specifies CASSRLAGSYNEQFF.

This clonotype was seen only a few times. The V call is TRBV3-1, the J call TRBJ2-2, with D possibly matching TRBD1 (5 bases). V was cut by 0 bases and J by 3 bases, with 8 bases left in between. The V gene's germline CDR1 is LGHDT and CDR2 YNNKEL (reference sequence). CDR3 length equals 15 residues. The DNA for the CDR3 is TGTGCCAGCAGCCAAGATAAGGGGTACACCGGGGAGCTGTTTTTT. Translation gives CASSQDKGYTGELFF.